Shown below are 25 T cell receptor beta chains from a single sample sequenced in a study of shared clonotypes between healthy human individuals. Here immunoSEQ multiplex PCR was the method, and the copy in TCRdb shows in-frame clones only, minus some. The table lists fewer than 1.8 million clones, around 98.5% of them singletons. The specimen sequenced was naive CD4+ T cells sorted from blood. Subset given: CD45RA+ positively selected. Every receptor here comes from a man aged 25 to 45 in good health.

V gene TRBV27 combines with J gene TRBJ2-1; TRBD1 matches at 9 bases. The CDR3 spans 16 residues. Looked up from germline, CDR1 is MNHEY and CDR2 is SMNVEV (reference sequence). J gave up 1 base and V 6 bases, and 7 bases lay outside the gene matches. CDR3: CASSRGQGRSYNEQFF. CDR3 bases: TGTGCCAGCAGCCGCGGACAGGGGAGGTCCTACAATGAGCAGTTCTTC.

This chain connects TRBV6-5 to TRBJ1-5; possible D gene TRBD1, 6 bases. With 4 bases removed from V and 11 bases from J, the gap between germline ends came to 21 bases. This CDR3 region has 15 residues. Per germline, CDR1 MNHEY and CDR2 SVGAGI. The chain's CDR3 is CASSSSGQHDSSQHF. The CDR3 nucleotides are TGTGCCAGCAGTTCCTCCGGACAGCACGACTCGTCCCAGCATTTT.

This rearrangement joins TRBV5-1 to TRBJ2-1; 9 bases are shared with TRBD1. The CDR3 runs to 16 residues. The V and J ends lost 3 bases and 4 bases, in that order; junction bases with no gene match: 8. CDR1 SGHRS and CDR2 YFSETQ come from the germline V gene. CDR3 DNA sequence: TGCGCCAGCAGCTCGACGGGGGACAGGGCTTACAATGAGCAGTTCTTC. It encodes CASSSTGDRAYNEQFF.

The chain links TRBV7-9 to TRBJ2-2, with 9 bases fitting TRBD1. The germline V gene has CDR1 SEHNR and CDR2 FQNEAQ (reference sequence). Germline trimming cut 5 bases from V and 2 bases from J; bases unmatched to any gene: 9. The CDR3 length is 17 residues. The CDR3 nucleotides are TGTGCCAGCAGCAAACGATCGGACAGGGGTAACACCGGGGAGCTGTTTTTT. Its translation: CASSKRSDRGNTGELFF.

For this clone: The sample has other DNA sequences that encode this CDR3 too. The V call is TRBV7-3, the J call TRBJ2-2; unclear D gene. Per the germline V gene, CDR1 is SGHTA and CDR2 is FQGTGA. V shed 2 bases and J shed 3 bases, with 1 base lying between them. The CDR3 consists of 12 residues. The CDR3 is CASSLDTGELFF. DNA of the CDR3: TGTGCCAGCAGCTTAGACACCGGGGAGCTGTTTTTT.

The chain recombines TRBV11-2 with TRBJ2-1; 9 positions match TRBD2. With V trimmed by 5 bases and J by 9 bases, 8 bases remained unmatched. CDR1 and CDR2 from the germline V gene are SGHAT and FQNNGV. The CDR3 loop spans 14 amino acids. CDR3 in amino acids: CASSIVNSGSEQFF. CDR3 DNA: TGTGCCAGCAGCATCGTTAATAGCGGGAGTGAGCAGTTCTTC.

The chain joins TRBV6-1 to TRBJ1-2; the D gene is possibly TRBD1 (5 bases). The CDR3 length is 13 residues. Trimming stripped 3 bases from V and 3 bases from J, with 8 bases between. Germline loops: CDR1 MNHNS, CDR2 SASEGT. CDR3 region: CASSDRGDYGYTF. The CDR3 bases are TGTGCCAGCAGTGACAGAGGGGACTATGGCTACACCTTC.

The rearrangement uses TRBV5-1 and TRBJ2-1, with D unresolved. CDR1 is SGHRS and CDR2 is YFSETQ in the germline V gene. Trimming stripped 0 bases from V and 3 bases from J, with 13 bases between. This CDR3 contains 16 residues. The CDR3 here is CASSLEAPTDYNEQFF. The CDR3 DNA sequence: TGCGCCAGCAGCTTGGAGGCGCCTACGGACTACAATGAGCAGTTCTTC.

V and J are TRBV27 and TRBJ2-3; 11 bases line up with TRBD2. V was clipped by 5 bases and J by 2 bases; unmatched bases: 9. Germline V CDR1 and CDR2: MNHEY, SMNVEV (reference sequence). The CDR3 extends over 17 amino acids. The CDR3 loop reads CASSPWTSGRDTDTQYF. The DNA for the CDR3 is TGTGCCAGCAGTCCCTGGACTAGCGGGCGAGACACAGATACGCAGTATTTT.

J is TRBJ1-5 and V is TRBV5-4; D is perhaps TRBD1 (6 bases). CDR1 is SGHNT and CDR2 is YYREEE in the germline V gene (reference sequence). This CDR3 spans 14 amino acids. Trimming shortened V by 0 bases and J by 7 bases, and 11 bases separated the two germline ends. CDR3 sequence: CASSLGGQGQPQHF. The CDR3 DNA reads TGTGCCAGCAGCTTGGGGGGACAAGGCCAGCCCCAGCATTTT.

Note on this clone: The identical CDR3 is also encoded by other nucleotide sequences in the sample. The J gene is TRBJ2-1, the V gene TRBV10-1, with D tentatively TRBD1 (5 bases). The germline CDR1 and CDR2 sequences are WNHNN and SYGVQD (reference sequence). There are 14 residues in the CDR3. The ends were cut back, 6 bases at V and 2 bases at J, with 11 bases in the middle. For the CDR3, the DNA is TGCGCCAGCAGCCGTGACAGTACCTACAATGAGCAGTTCTTC. The encoded protein is CASSRDSTYNEQFF.

This clone turned up a few times. Other nucleotide sequences from this sample produce the same CDR3. The CDR3 loop reads CSVTTGPYEQYF. The CDR3 coding sequence is TGCAGCGTAACGACAGGGCCCTACGAGCAGTACTTC. V usage is TRBV29-1 and J usage is TRBJ2-7; TRBD1 aligns across 7 bases. V lost 6 bases and J lost 2; bases outside the gene matches: 4. Per the germline V gene, CDR1 is SQVTM and CDR2 is ANQGSEA. The CDR3 has 12 residues.

V is TRBV5-4 and J is TRBJ2-5, with TRBD2 matching over 11 bases. Germline V CDR1 and CDR2: SGHNT, YYREEE (reference sequence). J gave up 4 bases and V 3 bases, and 8 bases lay outside the gene matches. The CDR3 is 16 amino acids. The CDR3, as DNA: TGTGCCAGCAGCTCAGAACTAGCGGGAGCTTCAGAGACCCAGTACTTC. Amino acids: CASSSELAGASETQYF.

The count of this clone is one. This chain links TRBV11-2 with TRBJ2-7, with a weak D call TRBD1 (6 bases). The V gene lost 6 bases and the J gene lost 2 bases, with 11 bases spanning the gap. The CDR3 loop spans 13 amino acids. Germline V gene sequence: CDR1 SGHAT, CDR2 FQNNGV. The CDR3 DNA follows: TGTGCCAGCAGACAACAGGGCCCCTACGAGCAGTACTTC. This translates into CASRQQGPYEQYF.

The CDR3: CASRTTRWVHEQFF. CDR3 in DNA: TGTGCCAGTAGGACTACCCGTTGGGTCCATGAGCAGTTCTTC. This chain links TRBV19 with TRBJ2-1, with TRBD2 as a possible D gene (5 bases). Germline CDR1 and CDR2: LNHDA and SQIVND (reference sequence). V was trimmed by 6 bases and J by 8 bases, leaving 17 bases between them. CDR3 size: 14 residues.

The chain carries TRBV19 and TRBJ2-6; a possible D gene is TRBD2 (5 bases). CDR3 size: 15 residues. V gave up 3 bases and J gave up 4 bases, with 10 bases separating them. Germline V lookup: CDR1 LNHDA, CDR2 SQIVND (reference sequence). CDR3 residues: CASSISGSGANVLTF. The CDR3 DNA reads as TGTGCCAGTAGTATTTCGGGGTCCGGGGCCAACGTCCTGACTTTC.

The chain joins TRBV11-3 to TRBJ2-7; D may be TRBD2 (6 bases). CDR1 SGHNT and CDR2 YENEEA come from the germline V gene. The CDR3 length is 15 residues. Trimming pared 1 base from V and 2 bases from J, leaving 12 bases between. For the CDR3, the DNA is TGTGCCAGCAGCTTAGGTGGTAGCGGACCCTACGAGCAGTACTTC. Translating gives CASSLGGSGPYEQYF.

The rearrangement joins TRBV4-1 to TRBJ1-4; D perhaps matches TRBD1 (5 bases). Trimming took 6 bases from V and 4 from J, leaving 18 bases between them. Germline assignment: CDR1 MGHRA and CDR2 YSYEKL. This CDR3 has 16 amino acids. CDR3 in amino acids: CASSLSGAGLNEKLFF. CDR3 DNA: TGCGCCAGCAGTCTCAGCGGGGCAGGTCTTAATGAAAAACTGTTTTTT.

Comments on this clone: The same CDR3 arises from other DNA sequences in this sample as well. The chain uses TRBV6-1 and TRBJ1-1; D unresolved. V dropped 2 bases and J dropped 1 base, with 5 bases sitting between them. This CDR3 spans 13 amino acids. Germline assignment: CDR1 MNHNS and CDR2 SASEGT. The CDR3 spells CASSETGNTEAFF. The CDR3 nucleotides read TGTGCCAGCAGTGAAACTGGGAACACTGAAGCTTTCTTT.

This clone was observed once. The sample holds other DNA sequences that translate to the same CDR3. The chain is built from TRBV9 and TRBJ2-3; 8 bases map to TRBD2. The CDR3 loop spans 15 amino acids. Trimming at V came to 0 bases and at J to 0 bases, leaving 0 bases not matched to a gene. In germline, CDR1 is SGDLS, CDR2 YYNGEE. CDR3 sequence: CASSVAGGSTDTQYF. The CDR3 DNA reads TGTGCCAGCAGCGTAGCGGGAGGGAGCACAGATACGCAGTATTTT.

The chain is built from TRBV27 and TRBJ1-5; unclear D gene. Germline loops: CDR1 MNHEY, CDR2 SMNVEV (reference sequence). V lost 6 bases to trimming and J lost 11 bases, with 14 bases between them. The length of the CDR3 is 12 residues. The CDR3 nucleotides are TGTGCCAGCAGACAAGGAATCGGTTCCCAGCATTTT. Protein product: CASRQGIGSQHF.

This clone was found once. The chain links TRBV28 to TRBJ2-3, with 10 bases that match TRBD2. The CDR3 is made up of 19 amino acids. Losses at the gene ends were 3 bases for V and 0 bases for J; bases not matched to a gene: 12. Germline assignment: CDR1 MDHEN and CDR2 SYDVKM. CDR3 DNA: TGTGCCAGCAGTTTTTCTAGCGGGAGATGGGGGTTGAGCACAGATACGCAGTATTTT. Translated, it gives CASSFSSGRWGLSTDTQYF. The complete variable domain, with remaining parts taken from reference TRBV28 and TRBJ2-3, reads DVKVTQSSRYLVKRTGEKVFLECVQDMDHENMFWYRQDPGLGLRLIYFSYDVKMKEKGDIPEGYSVSREKKERFSLILESASTNQTSMYLCASSFSSGRWGLSTDTQYFGPGTRLTVL.

V and J are TRBV18 and TRBJ1-5; TRBD1 might be the D (5 bases). Germline V gene sequence: CDR1 KGHSH, CDR2 LQKENI. V lost 3 bases and J 2 bases, leaving 17 bases between the germline ends. CDR3 length: 17 residues. The CDR3 DNA reads TGTGCCAGCTCACCTGTCAGGGACGGCGGGGGCAATCAGCCCCAGCATTTT. Its protein is CASSPVRDGGGNQPQHF.

Points on this clone: The sample carries other DNA sequences with the same CDR3. The chain joins TRBV2 to TRBJ1-5; D perhaps matches TRBD1 (5 bases). V shed 4 bases and J shed 1 base, with 8 bases lying between them. The germline CDR1 and CDR2 sequences are SNHLY and FYNNEI. CDR3 length: 14 residues. Here the CDR3 reads CASSGQGSNQPQHF. The CDR3 bases are TGTGCCAGCAGTGGGCAGGGAAGCAATCAGCCCCAGCATTTT.

As concerns this clone: Other DNA sequences of this sample code for an identical CDR3. The chain uses TRBV9 and TRBJ2-1; D unclear. V lost 0 bases and J 0 bases, leaving 7 bases between the germline ends. This CDR3 contains 15 residues. The germline V gene has CDR1 SGDLS and CDR2 YYNGEE. The CDR3 reads CASSVGLSSYNEQFF. CDR3 DNA: TGTGCCAGCAGCGTAGGACTTTCCTCCTACAATGAGCAGTTCTTC.